The entry below gives a single T cell receptor beta chain sequence along with its context. This sample is part of a study of OX40 agonist ivuxolimab in advanced cancers. Trimming cost V 5 bases and J 1 base, with 15 bases left between them. Germline V CDR1 and CDR2: SGHRS, YFSETQ. The CDR3 length is 15 residues. Assay: immunoSEQ multiplex PCR; the TCRdb copy retains only in-frame clones and omits some. The data contain 45,000 to 55,000 clones, over 75% of them singletons. Blood specimens came from baseline, cycle 4 day 1, and cycle 7 day 1. This clonotype was sampled from an adult with an advanced solid tumor such as melanoma, head and neck, liver or kidney cancer. The sample here was CD4+ or CD8+ T cells sorted from blood, taken in a trial of the OX40 agonist ivuxolimab. The V gene is TRBV5-1, the J gene TRBJ1-1; D is unclear. CDR3 amino acids: CASSEQPRSNTEAFF. In DNA form, the CDR3 reads TGCGCCAGCAGTGAACAGCCAAGGTCGAACACTGAAGCTTTCTTT.